This T cell receptor (beta chain) was obtained from a study of spatial heterogeneity in lung cancer. With V trimmed by 4 bases and J by 7 bases, 7 bases remained unmatched. The germline V gene encodes CDR1 SGHAT and CDR2 FQNNGV. The CDR3 is made up of 15 amino acids. This clonotype is termed medium-sized. As yet, its antigen is unknown. In a library made to pick up alpha chains, this beta chain is a stray read with a size that means little. Documented time point: sample taken at primary tumor resection. Donation came from around 77 patients with untreated early-stage non-small cell lung cancer. TCRdb analysed the 5' RACE reads with MiXCR anew, one entry per CDR3 protein. The sample carries some 8,700 distinct CDR3 sequences, approximately 12% recorded once. Study conclusions and caveats: Mutation counts in tumors were tracked by counts of expanded intratumoral alpha and beta TCRs.

The receptor comes from a male donor with early-stage non-small cell lung cancer. The rearrangement joins TRBV11-2 to TRBJ1-4, with 9 positions matching TRBD1. This material consisted of lung tumor tissue, taken at surgery. As DNA, the CDR3 is TGTGCCAGCAGCTCTGCCGGGACAGGGTCTGAAAAACTGTTTTTT. Its protein product is CASSSAGTGSEKLFF.